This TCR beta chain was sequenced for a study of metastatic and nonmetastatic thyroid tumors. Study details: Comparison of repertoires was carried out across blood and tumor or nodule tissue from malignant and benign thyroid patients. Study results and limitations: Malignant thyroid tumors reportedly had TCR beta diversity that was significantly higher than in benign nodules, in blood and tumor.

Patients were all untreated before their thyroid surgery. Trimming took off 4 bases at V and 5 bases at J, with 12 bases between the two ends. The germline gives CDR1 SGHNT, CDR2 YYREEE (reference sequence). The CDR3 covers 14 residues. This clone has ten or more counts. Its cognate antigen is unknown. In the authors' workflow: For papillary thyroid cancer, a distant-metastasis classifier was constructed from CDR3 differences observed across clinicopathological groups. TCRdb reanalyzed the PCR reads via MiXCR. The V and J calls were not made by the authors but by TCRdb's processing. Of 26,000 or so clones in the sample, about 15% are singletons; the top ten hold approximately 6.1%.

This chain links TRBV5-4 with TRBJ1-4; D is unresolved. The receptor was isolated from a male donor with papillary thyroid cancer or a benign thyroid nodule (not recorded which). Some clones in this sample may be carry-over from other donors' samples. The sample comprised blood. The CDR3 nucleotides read TGTGCCAGCAGCAGCGGGAAAGTCAATGAAAAACTGTTTTTT. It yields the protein CASSSGKVNEKLFF.